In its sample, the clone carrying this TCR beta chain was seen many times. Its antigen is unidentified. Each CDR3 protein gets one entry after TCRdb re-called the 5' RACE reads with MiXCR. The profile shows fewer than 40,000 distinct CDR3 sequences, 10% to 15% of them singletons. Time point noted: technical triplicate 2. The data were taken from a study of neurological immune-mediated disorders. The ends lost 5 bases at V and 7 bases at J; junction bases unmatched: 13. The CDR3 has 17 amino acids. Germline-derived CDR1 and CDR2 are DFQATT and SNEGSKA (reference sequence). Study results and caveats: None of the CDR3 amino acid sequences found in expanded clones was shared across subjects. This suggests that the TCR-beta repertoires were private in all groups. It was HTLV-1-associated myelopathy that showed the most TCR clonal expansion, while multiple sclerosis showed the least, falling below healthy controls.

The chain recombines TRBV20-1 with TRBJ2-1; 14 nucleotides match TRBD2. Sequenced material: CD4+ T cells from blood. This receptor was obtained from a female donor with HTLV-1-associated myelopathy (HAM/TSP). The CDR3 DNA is TGCAGTGCTCGGACTAGCGGGAGGTATAAGTCAGGGAATGAGCAGTTCTTC. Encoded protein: CSARTSGRYKSGNEQFF.